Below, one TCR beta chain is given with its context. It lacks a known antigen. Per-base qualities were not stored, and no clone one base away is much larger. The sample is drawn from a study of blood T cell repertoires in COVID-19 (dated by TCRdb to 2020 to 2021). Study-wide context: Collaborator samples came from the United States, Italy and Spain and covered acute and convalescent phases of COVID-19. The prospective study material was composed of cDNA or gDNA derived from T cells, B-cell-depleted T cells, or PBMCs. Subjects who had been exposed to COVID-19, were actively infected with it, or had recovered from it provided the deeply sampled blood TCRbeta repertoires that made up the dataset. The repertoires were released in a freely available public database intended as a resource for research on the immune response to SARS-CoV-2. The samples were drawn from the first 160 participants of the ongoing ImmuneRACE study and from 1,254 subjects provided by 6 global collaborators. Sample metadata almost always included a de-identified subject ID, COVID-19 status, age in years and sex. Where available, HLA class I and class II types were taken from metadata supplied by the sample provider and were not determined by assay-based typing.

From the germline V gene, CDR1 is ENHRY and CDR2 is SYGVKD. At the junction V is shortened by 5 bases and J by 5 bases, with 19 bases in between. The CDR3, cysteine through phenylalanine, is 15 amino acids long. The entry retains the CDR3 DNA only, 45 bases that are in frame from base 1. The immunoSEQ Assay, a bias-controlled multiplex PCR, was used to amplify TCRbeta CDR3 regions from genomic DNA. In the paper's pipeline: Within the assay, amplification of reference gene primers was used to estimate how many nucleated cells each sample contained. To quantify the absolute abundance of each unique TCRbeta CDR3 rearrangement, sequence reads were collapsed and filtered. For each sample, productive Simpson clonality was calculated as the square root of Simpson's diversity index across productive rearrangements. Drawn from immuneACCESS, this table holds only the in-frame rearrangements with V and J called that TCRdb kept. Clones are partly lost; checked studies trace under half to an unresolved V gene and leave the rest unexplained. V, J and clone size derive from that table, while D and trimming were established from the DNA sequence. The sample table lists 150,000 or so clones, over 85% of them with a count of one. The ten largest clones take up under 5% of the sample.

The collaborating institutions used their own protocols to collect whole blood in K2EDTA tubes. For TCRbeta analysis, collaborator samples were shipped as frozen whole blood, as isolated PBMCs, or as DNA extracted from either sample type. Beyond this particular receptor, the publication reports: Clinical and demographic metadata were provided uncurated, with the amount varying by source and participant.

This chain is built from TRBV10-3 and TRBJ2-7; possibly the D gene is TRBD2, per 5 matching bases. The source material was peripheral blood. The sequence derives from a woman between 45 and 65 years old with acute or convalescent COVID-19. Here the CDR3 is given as CAISTRSSLLDEQYF. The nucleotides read TGTGCCATCAGTACTAGAAGCAGTTTGTTGGACGAGCAGTACTTC.